Listed here are 19 T cell receptor beta chains from one sample, sequenced in a study of blood T cell repertoires in COVID-19 (dated by TCRdb to 2020 to 2021). To prepare the library, the immunoSEQ multiplex PCR assay was applied. TCRdb took over this immuneACCESS table, retaining in-frame rearrangements with V and J assigned. Such tables are incomplete; in checked studies, under half of the missing clones stem from an unresolved V gene, and the remainder is unexplained. The sample table holds 490,000 or so clones, of which around nine tenths were seen once. The top ten hold 1.5% to 2% of the sample. The sequencing sample was made of PBMCs or T cells enriched from blood (not recorded which). The receptors originated from a woman in her 40s who had recovered from COVID-19.

In regard to this clone: The sample carries other DNA sequences with the same CDR3. The genes are TRBV9 and TRBJ1-3; maybe TRBD1 (6 bases). Germline V gives CDR1 SGDLS, CDR2 YYNGEE. CDR3 size: 15 residues. The V and J ends lost 2 bases and 4 bases respectively, with 13 bases between them. The CDR3 spells CASSVGPGVGNTIYF. Written as DNA, the CDR3 is TGTGCCAGCAGCGTTGGCCCAGGGGTAGGAAACACCATATATTTT.

The J gene is TRBJ2-1, the V gene TRBV4-3; 7 bases match TRBD2. V gave up 8 bases and J gave up 3 bases; unmatched junction bases: 10. Germline assignment: CDR1 LGHNA and CDR2 YSLEER. The CDR3 sequence is 15 residues long. The CDR3 DNA follows: TGCGCCAGCGGTCAAACGGCGGGAGACTACAATGAGCAGTTCTTC. Its translation is CASGQTAGDYNEQFF.

V is TRBV11-2 and J is TRBJ1-6; the match to TRBD1 covers 8 bases. Germline assignment: CDR1 SGHAT and CDR2 FQNNGV. The CDR3 runs to 17 residues. The ends lost 1 base at V and 10 bases at J; junction bases unmatched: 12. DNA for the CDR3: TGTGCCAGCAGCTTAGTCCTCGGACAGGGAATAGGATCACCCCTCCACTTT. Residues: CASSLVLGQGIGSPLHF.

V usage is TRBV19 and J usage is TRBJ1-5; D is undetermined. With 5 bases removed from V and 6 bases from J, the gap between germline ends came to 11 bases. The CDR3 sequence is 13 residues long. Germline V gene data show CDR1 as LNHDA and CDR2 as SQIVND (reference sequence). The CDR3 sequence: CASSPHELQPQHF. In nucleotides, the CDR3 is TGTGCCAGTAGTCCCCATGAGCTTCAGCCCCAGCATTTT.

The J gene is TRBJ1-1, the V gene TRBV15; D might be TRBD1 (6 bases). Per germline, CDR1 LNHNV and CDR2 YYDKDF (reference sequence). Trimming took 0 bases from V and 4 from J, leaving 12 bases between them. The CDR3 spans 15 residues. CDR3 DNA sequence: TGTGCCACCAGCAGAGATCAGGGGCTTGGCACTGAAGCTTTCTTT. It yields the protein CATSRDQGLGTEAFF.

CDR3 protein: CASSQLSGREETQYF. In DNA form, the CDR3 reads TGCGCCAGCAGCCAACTCAGCGGGAGGGAGGAGACCCAGTACTTC. The gene calls are TRBV4-3 and TRBJ2-5; 10 nucleotides align to TRBD2. With 2 bases clipped from V and 5 bases from J, the junction kept 5 bases outside the gene matches. The CDR3 spans 15 residues. Germline V gene sequence: CDR1 LGHNA, CDR2 YSLEER.

This sequence joins TRBV4-3 and TRBJ2-1; D possibly corresponds to TRBD2 (6 bases). Germline loops: CDR1 LGHNA, CDR2 YSLEER. This CDR3 comprises 15 residues. Trimming stripped 5 bases from V and 6 bases from J, with 17 bases between. This chain's CDR3 is CASSGGMGGSNEQFF. DNA of the CDR3: TGCGCCAGCAGCGGTGGGATGGGAGGCTCCAATGAGCAGTTCTTC.

V gene TRBV6-5 combines with J gene TRBJ2-3; D may be TRBD2 (6 bases). Trimming left V 6 bases short and J 4 bases short, with 14 bases between. CDR3 length: 14 amino acids. Germline CDR1 reads MNHEY; CDR2 reads SVGAGI. CDR3 in amino acids: CASSGRMIPDTQYF. The CDR3 bases are TGTGCCAGCAGCGGGAGAATGATTCCAGATACGCAGTATTTT.

The gene calls are TRBV7-9 and TRBJ2-7; 10 positions match TRBD2. CDR1 is SEHNR and CDR2 is FQNEAQ in the germline V gene (reference sequence). J lost 2 bases, V lost 5 bases, and 6 bases had no gene match. The CDR3 length is 15 residues. Written as DNA, the CDR3 is TGTGCCAGCAGCCCGGGGACTAGCGCTGCCTACGAGCAGTACTTC. This codes for CASSPGTSAAYEQYF.

The gene calls are TRBV2 and TRBJ1-2, with D possibly being TRBD1 (6 bases). V was trimmed by 7 bases and J by 0 bases, leaving 15 bases between them. Germline CDR1 reads SNHLY; CDR2 reads FYNNEI. This CDR3 spans 15 amino acids. In DNA, the CDR3 is TGTGCCAGCAAGCTACTGACAGGAGCTAACTATGGCTACACCTTC. Protein product: CASKLLTGANYGYTF.

Only one count was recorded for this clone. J is TRBJ2-2 and V is TRBV25-1; D might be TRBD2 (5 bases). Germline V gene lookup returns CDR1 MGHDK and CDR2 SYGVNS. Trimming shortened V by 2 bases and J by 7 bases, and 11 bases separated the two germline ends. The CDR3 is 14 residues long. The CDR3 region is CASSEPGNLGELFF. The DNA for the CDR3 is TGTGCCAGCAGTGAACCCGGGAACCTCGGGGAGCTGTTTTTT.

This chain connects TRBV5-1 to TRBJ1-2; TRBD1 is a possible D gene (6 bases). Trimming stripped 0 bases from V and 4 bases from J, with 16 bases between. Per the germline V gene, CDR1 is SGHRS and CDR2 is YFSETQ. The CDR3 spans 16 residues. Here the CDR3 DNA reads TGCGCCAGCAGCTTGGCGAGCCAGGGGCTTGGCTATGGCTACACCTTC. Encoded protein: CASSLASQGLGYGYTF.

This sequence joins TRBV25-1 and TRBJ1-1; 10 nucleotides line up with TRBD1. The CDR3 length is 17 residues. The trim removed 3 bases at V and 0 bases at J, leaving 7 bases unmatched. Per the germline V gene, CDR1 is MGHDK and CDR2 is SYGVNS. CDR3 residues: CASSEIGTGVMNTEAFF. CDR3 nucleotides: TGTGCCAGCAGTGAGATCGGGACAGGGGTGATGAACACTGAAGCTTTCTTT.

The chain is built from TRBV5-6 and TRBJ2-2, with D unclear. V was cut by 4 bases and J by 4 bases, with 2 bases left in between. The CDR3 consists of 11 residues. CDR1 SGHDT and CDR2 YYEEEE come from the germline V gene. Here the CDR3 DNA reads TGTGCCAGCAGCCGCACCGGGGAGCTGTTTTTT. This encodes CASSRTGELFF.

The chain carries TRBV25-1 and TRBJ2-1, with a tentative D call TRBD1 (6 bases). Trimming took off 3 bases at V and 4 bases at J, with 16 bases between the two ends. Germline-derived CDR1 and CDR2 are MGHDK and SYGVNS. The CDR3 is 16 amino acids. The CDR3 here is CASSDPGQKYYNEQFF. The CDR3 coding sequence is TGTGCCAGCAGTGACCCGGGACAAAAATATTACAATGAGCAGTTCTTC.

This chain joins TRBV5-1 and TRBJ2-1, with 10 bases matching TRBD2. The V gene's germline CDR1 is SGHRS and CDR2 YFSETQ. The CDR3 is made up of 16 amino acids. V lost 0 bases and J lost 7; bases outside the gene matches: 7. CDR3 DNA: TGCGCCAGCAGCTTGGATGGACTAGCGGTAAATAATGAGCAGTTCTTC. Its translation is CASSLDGLAVNNEQFF. The whole variable domain, filled in from reference TRBV5-1 and TRBJ2-1, reads KAGVTQTPRYLIKTRGQQVTLSCSPISGHRSVSWYQQTPGQGLQFLFEYFSETQRNKGNFPGRFSGRQFSNSRSEMNVSTLELGDSALYLCASSLDGLAVNNEQFFGPGTRLTVL.

The genes are TRBV19 and TRBJ2-2; TRBD1 aligns across 7 bases. The CDR3 is 15 residues long. J gave up 7 bases and V 1 base, and 6 bases lay outside the gene matches. Germline V CDR1 and CDR2: LNHDA, SQIVND (reference sequence). Here the CDR3 reads CASSIGDRVVGELFF. The DNA for the CDR3 is TGTGCCAGTAGTATAGGCGACAGGGTGGTCGGGGAGCTGTTTTTT.

The chain carries TRBV25-1 and TRBJ1-1; maybe TRBD1 (5 bases). The germline V and J ends were trimmed by 3 bases and 3 bases, with 8 bases remaining between them. This CDR3 contains 13 residues. Per the germline V gene, CDR1 is MGHDK and CDR2 is SYGVNS. The CDR3 DNA reads TGTGCCAGCAGTGAGGGGGGGTACACTGAAGCTTTCTTT. It specifies CASSEGGYTEAFF.

V and J are TRBV6-5 and TRBJ2-2; D may be TRBD1 (5 bases). Germline V lookup: CDR1 MNHEY, CDR2 SVGAGI. The germline V and J ends were trimmed by 10 bases and 0 bases, with 12 bases remaining between them. This CDR3 is built from 14 residues. The CDR3 DNA reads as TGTGCCACCTCCTTACAGGCGAACACCGGGGAGCTGTTTTTT. This encodes CATSLQANTGELFF.